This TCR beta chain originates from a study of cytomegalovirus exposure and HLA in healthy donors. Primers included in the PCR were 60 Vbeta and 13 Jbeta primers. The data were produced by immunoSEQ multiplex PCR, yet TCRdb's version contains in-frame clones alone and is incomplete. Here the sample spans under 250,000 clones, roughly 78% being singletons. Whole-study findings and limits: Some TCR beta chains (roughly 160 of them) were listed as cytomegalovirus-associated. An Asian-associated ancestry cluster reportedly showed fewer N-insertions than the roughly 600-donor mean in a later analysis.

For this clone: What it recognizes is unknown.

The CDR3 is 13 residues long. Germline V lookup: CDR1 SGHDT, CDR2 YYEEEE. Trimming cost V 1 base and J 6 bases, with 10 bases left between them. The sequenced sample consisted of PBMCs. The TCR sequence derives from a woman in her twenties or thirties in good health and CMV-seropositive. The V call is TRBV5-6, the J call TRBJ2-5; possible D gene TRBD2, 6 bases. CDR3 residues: CASSLWGRQTQYF. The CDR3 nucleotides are TGTGCCAGCAGCTTGTGGGGGAGGCAGACCCAGTACTTC.